Below are 12 T cell receptor beta chains sequenced from a single sample in a study of blood T cell repertoires in COVID-19. The data were produced by immunoSEQ multiplex PCR, yet TCRdb's version contains in-frame clones alone and is incomplete. This sample has 120,000 to 150,000 clones, with roughly 79% found just once. Sequenced sample: peripheral blood. These receptors all stem from a human donor with acute or convalescent COVID-19. The donor label of this sample is uncertain.

The chain links TRBV5-1 to TRBJ2-1, with a weak D call TRBD1 (6 bases). The CDR3 contains 16 residues. Germline CDR1 reads SGHRS; CDR2 reads YFSETQ. Trimming pared 2 bases from V and 0 bases from J, leaving 12 bases between. CDR3 bases: TGCGCCAGCAGCTTTCGTCCGGACAGCTCCTACAATGAGCAGTTCTTC. This encodes CASSFRPDSSYNEQFF. The variable domain in full, completed from reference TRBV5-1 and TRBJ2-1, reads KAGVTQTPRYLIKTRGQQVTLSCSPISGHRSVSWYQQTPGQGLQFLFEYFSETQRNKGNFPGRFSGRQFSNSRSEMNVSTLELGDSALYLCASSFRPDSSYNEQFFGPGTRLTVL.

In its sample, this clone was seen many times. This chain links TRBV6-6 with TRBJ2-7; 10 nucleotides agree with TRBD1. The CDR3 totals 15 residues. The V and J ends lost 4 bases and 1 base, in that order; junction bases with no gene match: 4. The V gene's germline CDR1 is MNHNY and CDR2 SVGAGI (reference sequence). The CDR3 DNA reads as TGTGCCAGCAGTTTCGACAGGGGGCTTTCCTACGAGCAGTACTTC. Amino acid sequence: CASSFDRGLSYEQYF.

The rearrangement joins TRBV23-1 to TRBJ2-7; 9 bases line up with TRBD1. TRBV23-1 is noted as an ORF with a role that remains uncertain. V lost 3 bases and J lost 4; bases outside the gene matches: 4. The CDR3 loop spans 14 amino acids. The CDR3 here is CASSHNRGQYEQYV. DNA of the CDR3: TGCGCCAGCAGTCACAACAGGGGGCAATACGAGCAGTACGTC.

This clone has only a few counts. This chain joins TRBV3-1 (or the pseudogene TRBV3-2) and TRBJ2-2; perhaps TRBD2 as D (5 bases). There are 16 residues in the CDR3. The germline V and J ends were trimmed by 0 bases and 4 bases, with 12 bases remaining between them. Germline CDR1 is LGHDT and CDR2 is YNNKEL (reference sequence). This CDR3 reads CASSQESRTLTGELFF. The CDR3 region has the DNA TGTGCCAGCAGCCAAGAATCTAGGACTCTCACCGGGGAGCTGTTTTTT.

The V and J genes are TRBV5-4 and TRBJ1-2, with no clear D. The germline V gene encodes CDR1 SGHNT and CDR2 YYREEE (reference sequence). Between the trimmed V and J ends, which lost 0 bases and 3 bases, there was a span of 9 bases. CDR3 size: 14 residues. CDR3 sequence (DNA): TGTGCCAGCAGCTTGGACCCCGGGGACTATGGCTACACCTTC. This codes for CASSLDPGDYGYTF.

This chain uses TRBV4-1 with TRBJ1-5; tentative D call: TRBD1 (5 bases). From germline, CDR1 is MGHRA and CDR2 YSYEKL. The CDR3 extends over 15 amino acids. V lost 0 bases to trimming and J lost 2 bases, with 8 bases between them. The CDR3 region is CASSQDSRGNQPQHF. In DNA, the CDR3 is TGCGCCAGCAGCCAAGATTCCAGGGGCAATCAGCCCCAGCATTTT.

The CDR3 protein is CASSQLRTGGFDGELFF. DNA for the CDR3: TGTGCCAGCAGCCAACTCCGGACAGGGGGCTTCGACGGGGAGCTGTTTTTT. The gene calls are TRBV3-1 (or the pseudogene TRBV3-2) and TRBJ2-2, with 11 bases matching TRBD1. CDR1 is LGHDT and CDR2 is YNNKEL in the germline V gene (reference sequence). The ends lost 2 bases at V and 7 bases at J; junction bases unmatched: 9. This CDR3 has 17 residues.

The chain couples TRBV7-9 to TRBJ1-1; a weak D match, TRBD1 (6 bases). The CDR3 length is 17 residues. With 1 base removed from V and 4 bases from J, the gap between germline ends came to 19 bases. Germline V gene lookup returns CDR1 SEHNR and CDR2 FQNEAQ (reference sequence). This chain's CDR3 is CASSLGGGRGSGTEAFF. The CDR3 coding sequence is TGTGCCAGCAGCTTAGGTGGTGGCAGGGGCAGTGGCACTGAAGCTTTCTTT.

This clone was detected only once. The chain combines TRBV14 with TRBJ2-2; 8 bases are shared with TRBD2. Germline values: CDR1 SGHDN, CDR2 FVKESK. This CDR3 comprises 19 residues. Trimming removed 4 bases from V and 0 bases from J; junction bases left unmatched: 13. CDR3 sequence: CASSPLSGGGPANTGELFF. The CDR3 bases are TGTGCCAGCAGCCCCTTGAGCGGGGGTGGTCCCGCGAACACCGGGGAGCTGTTTTTT. Full variable domain (remainder filled in from reference TRBV14 and TRBJ2-2): EAGVTQFPSHSVIEKGQTVTLRCDPISGHDNLYWYRRVMGKEIKFLLHFVKESKQDESGMPNNRFLAERTGGTYSTLKVQPAELEDSGVYFCASSPLSGGGPANTGELFFGEGSRLTVL.

This clone occurred once. CDR3 region: CASSPSAGAHEAFF. The CDR3 DNA is TGTGCCAGCAGCCCATCGGCAGGGGCCCATGAAGCTTTCTTT. The rearrangement joins TRBV3-1 (or the pseudogene TRBV3-2) to TRBJ1-1; a weak D match, TRBD1 (6 bases). Trimming took 4 bases from V and 7 from J, leaving 16 bases between them. The CDR3 has 14 residues. Germline assignment: CDR1 LGHDT and CDR2 YNNKEL (reference sequence).

The J gene is TRBJ1-5, the V gene TRBV30; the D is unclear. CDR3 length equals 14 residues. CDR1 is GTSNPN and CDR2 is SVGIG in the germline V gene (reference sequence). The ends were cut back, 0 bases at V and 3 bases at J, with 9 bases in the middle. In DNA, the CDR3 is TGTGCCTGGAGTGTAAACAGCTTCAATCAGCCCCAGCATTTT. Protein sequence: CAWSVNSFNQPQHF.

This chain links TRBV3-1 (or the pseudogene TRBV3-2) with TRBJ2-7; D ambiguous. The germline V and J ends were trimmed by 5 bases and 7 bases, with 12 bases remaining between them. From germline, CDR1 is LGHDT and CDR2 YNNKEL (reference sequence). The CDR3 length is 12 residues. In nucleotides, the CDR3 is TGTGCCAGCAGCTCCGGCCTCGGGGAGCAGTACTTC. Its protein is CASSSGLGEQYF.